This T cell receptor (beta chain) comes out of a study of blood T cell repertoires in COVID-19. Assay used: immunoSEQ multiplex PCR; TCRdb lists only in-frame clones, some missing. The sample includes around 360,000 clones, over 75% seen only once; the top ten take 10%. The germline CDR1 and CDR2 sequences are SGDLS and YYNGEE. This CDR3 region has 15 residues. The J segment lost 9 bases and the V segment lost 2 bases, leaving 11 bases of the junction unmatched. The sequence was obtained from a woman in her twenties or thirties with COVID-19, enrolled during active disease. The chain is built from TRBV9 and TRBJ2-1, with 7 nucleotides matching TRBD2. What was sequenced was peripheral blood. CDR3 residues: CASSVMGEGPREQFF. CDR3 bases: TGTGCCAGCAGCGTTATGGGGGAGGGCCCCCGTGAGCAGTTCTTC.